One sample yielded the 17 T cell receptor beta chains listed below, sequenced in a study of blood T cell repertoires in COVID-19. The repertoire was sequenced with immunoSEQ multiplex PCR; TCRdb's copy has only in-frame clones and lacks some. The sample gives 130,000 or so clones, around three quarters of which show up once; around 16% is in the top ten. Specimen: peripheral blood. The receptors were sampled from a man aged 55 to 70 with active or convalescent COVID-19.

This clone was observed a single time. V is TRBV6-2 or TRBV6-3 and J is TRBJ2-1, with D possibly being TRBD2 (7 bases). With 5 bases removed from V and 1 base from J, the gap between germline ends came to 15 bases. CDR3 length: 16 residues. Germline CDR1 is MNHEY and CDR2 is SVGEGT. CDR3 protein: CASSLGGGRSYNEQFF. CDR3 sequence (DNA): TGTGCCAGCAGTCTCGGGGGCGGGAGATCCTACAATGAGCAGTTCTTC.

This chain connects TRBV19 to TRBJ2-6, with D possibly matching TRBD2 (5 bases). The germline V gene encodes CDR1 LNHDA and CDR2 SQIVND (reference sequence). Trimming left V 5 bases short and J 1 base short, with 9 bases between. This CDR3 is built from 15 residues. DNA of the CDR3: TGTGCCAGTAGTCCCCGCGGGTCTGGGGCCAACGTCCTGACTTTC. Translation: CASSPRGSGANVLTF.

The CDR3 here is CASSALQGTDTQYF. The CDR3 DNA reads TGTGCCAGCAGCGCCCTCCAGGGAACAGATACGCAGTATTTT. The gene calls are TRBV9 and TRBJ2-3; TRBD1 might be the D (5 bases). V was clipped by 3 bases and J by 3 bases, with 11 bases between them. Germline V gene sequence: CDR1 SGDLS, CDR2 YYNGEE. This CDR3 has 14 residues.

The gene calls are TRBV7-2 and TRBJ2-3; 9 nucleotides line up with TRBD2. V was clipped by 5 bases and J by 2 bases; unmatched bases: 14. Germline loops: CDR1 SGHTA, CDR2 FQGNSA. The CDR3 contains 18 residues. The CDR3 DNA sequence: TGTGCCAGCAGCCTATATACTAGCGGGCTAGGGGTCACAGATACGCAGTATTTT. This sequence encodes CASSLYTSGLGVTDTQYF.

CDR3 in amino acids: CASSQGTSRETQYF. CDR3 sequence (DNA): TGTGCCAGCAGCCAGGGGACATCTCGAGAGACCCAGTACTTC. The gene calls are TRBV11-3 and TRBJ2-5, with D perhaps matching TRBD1 (6 bases). There are 14 residues in the CDR3. Germline CDR1 SGHNT, CDR2 YENEEA. Trimming shortened V by 5 bases and J by 4 bases, and 14 bases separated the two germline ends.

The genes are TRBV3-1 (or the pseudogene TRBV3-2) and TRBJ2-2, with 7 positions matching TRBD1. The CDR3 totals 16 residues. The germline V gene encodes CDR1 LGHDT and CDR2 YNNKEL (reference sequence). V shed 3 bases and J 4 bases; nucleotides not matched to a gene: 8. DNA for the CDR3: TGTGCCAGCAGCCATCGCGACTACAGGGGCACCGGGGAGCTGTTTTTT. Protein sequence: CASSHRDYRGTGELFF.

The V and J genes are TRBV19 and TRBJ2-1; 8 bases match TRBD2. V was pared by 6 bases and J by 0 bases, with 4 bases of the junction left unmatched. This CDR3 region has 15 residues. Looked up from germline, CDR1 is LNHDA and CDR2 is SQIVND (reference sequence). CDR3 sequence (DNA): TGTGCCAGTAGCACGACTAGCGACTCCTACAATGAGCAGTTCTTC. Amino acids: CASSTTSDSYNEQFF. The full variable domain, rest sourced from reference TRBV19 and TRBJ2-1, is DGGITQSPKYLFRKEGQNVTLSCEQNLNHDAMYWYRQDPGQGLRLIYYSQIVNDFQKGDIAEGYSVSREKKESFPLTVTSAQKNPTAFYLCASSTTSDSYNEQFFGPGTRLTVL.

This clone was picked up one time. The chain links TRBV7-9 to TRBJ2-7, with D perhaps matching TRBD2 (5 bases). The ends were cut back, 0 bases at V and 6 bases at J, with 9 bases in the middle. Germline values: CDR1 SEHNR, CDR2 FQNEAQ (reference sequence). The CDR3 contains 13 residues. In DNA form, the CDR3 reads TGTGCCAGCAGCTTAGCGGGAGAGTCCGAGCAGTACTTC. Protein: CASSLAGESEQYF.

This sequence joins TRBV5-4 and TRBJ1-1, with 11 positions matching TRBD1. The CDR3 loop spans 15 amino acids. In germline, CDR1 is SGHNT, CDR2 YYREEE (reference sequence). V was pared by 3 bases and J by 4 bases, with 5 bases of the junction left unmatched. DNA of the CDR3: TGTGCCAGCAGCTCGCGGGACAGGGGGAGCACTGAAGCTTTCTTT. Amino acids: CASSSRDRGSTEAFF.

V usage is TRBV6-1 and J usage is TRBJ1-6, with a possible D match to TRBD1 (6 bases). CDR3 size: 15 residues. The germline V and J ends were trimmed by 1 base and 6 bases, with 10 bases remaining between them. Germline values: CDR1 MNHNS, CDR2 SASEGT. The CDR3 loop is CASSEEGGRNSPLHF. CDR3 nucleotide sequence: TGTGCCAGCAGTGAAGAAGGGGGTCGTAATTCACCCCTCCACTTT.

The chain uses TRBV6-5 and TRBJ1-1, with TRBD1 matching 7 bases. This CDR3 contains 14 residues. CDR1 is MNHEY, CDR2 SVGAGI, per germline. With V trimmed by 7 bases and J by 5 bases, 10 bases remained unmatched. DNA of the CDR3: TGTGCCAGCAAAACGGTCAGGGGGAGGACTGAAGCTTTCTTT. It encodes CASKTVRGRTEAFF.

This rearrangement joins TRBV10-3 to TRBJ1-2, with D perhaps matching TRBD1 (5 bases). CDR3 length equals 14 residues. V dropped 4 bases and J dropped 3 bases, with 12 bases sitting between them. The germline V gene has CDR1 ENHRY and CDR2 SYGVKD. CDR3 DNA: TGTGCCATCAGTGCTGACAGCTCCTACTATGGCTACACCTTC. Translated, it gives CAISADSSYYGYTF.

The rearrangement links TRBV5-1 to TRBJ1-2, with TRBD1 identical over 7 bases. There are 13 residues in the CDR3. The V gene end was trimmed by 7 bases and the J gene end by 4 bases; junction bases not matched to a gene: 7. The germline gives CDR1 SGHRS, CDR2 YFSETQ. The CDR3: CASVGTESYGYTF. The CDR3, as DNA: TGCGCCAGCGTCGGGACAGAAAGCTATGGCTACACCTTC.

The V call is TRBV27, the J call TRBJ2-5; no reliable D call. Germline-derived CDR1 and CDR2 are MNHEY and SMNVEV (reference sequence). CDR3 length equals 14 residues. Trimming took off 0 bases at V and 4 bases at J, with 9 bases between the two ends. CDR3 region: CASSLSAYLETQYF. CDR3 nucleotide sequence: TGTGCCAGCAGTTTATCCGCCTACCTAGAGACCCAGTACTTC.

The table lists this clone with a few counts. The V call is TRBV6-5, the J call TRBJ1-1; 7 nucleotides match TRBD1. This CDR3 has 14 amino acids. J lost 10 bases, V lost 8 bases, and 16 bases had no gene match. Per germline, CDR1 MNHEY and CDR2 SVGAGI. CDR3 sequence: CASSTVFRGLRAFF. The DNA of the CDR3 is TGTGCCAGCTCCACCGTATTCAGGGGGTTAAGAGCTTTCTTT.

J is TRBJ2-2 and V is TRBV5-1; 8 bases fit TRBD1. Germline V gene lookup returns CDR1 SGHRS and CDR2 YFSETQ. CDR3 length: 14 amino acids. J was trimmed by 4 bases and V by 7 bases; bases with no gene match: 6. Here the CDR3 DNA reads TGCGCCAGCCGGACAGGGCCTAGCACCGGGGAGCTGTTTTTT. It yields the protein CASRTGPSTGELFF.

This clone was found many times. J is TRBJ1-3 and V is TRBV6-5; perhaps TRBD1 as D (6 bases). Germline CDR1 MNHEY, CDR2 SVGAGI. CDR3 length equals 14 residues. Trimming took 5 bases from V and 0 from J, leaving 8 bases between them. The CDR3 DNA sequence: TGTGCCAGCAGTACAGGGAACTCTGGAAACACCATATATTTT. It specifies CASSTGNSGNTIYF.